A single sample is the source of the 11 T cell receptor beta chains below, sequenced in a study of persistence of HIV-infected CD4 T cells. The libraries were made with immunoSEQ version 4 in survey mode. Clones were read by immunoSEQ multiplex PCR, and TCRdb kept only the in-frame ones, dropping some. Of about 35,000 clones in the sample, under 90% were seen once. An overlapping HIV-1 Gag peptide pool stimulated these cells at roughly 1 ug/peptide/mL. Memory cells lacking CD40L and CD69 with high CD45RO were sorted. Their specific antigens are unknown. The sample in question was cultured CD4+ T cells from PBMCs, obtained from a patient who received antiretroviral therapy. Every receptor here comes from an adult with HIV. The donor label of this sample is uncertain.

The V gene is TRBV7-3, the J gene TRBJ2-3, with 7 nucleotides matching TRBD2. This CDR3 spans 14 amino acids. The V and J ends lost 4 bases and 2 bases, in that order; junction bases with no gene match: 3. Looked up from germline, CDR1 is SGHTA and CDR2 is FQGTGA. CDR3 residues: CASSSSGVTDTQYF. The CDR3, as DNA: TGTGCCAGCAGCTCCAGCGGGGTCACAGATACGCAGTATTTT.

The V call is TRBV27, the J call TRBJ2-3, with TRBD2 identical over 14 bases. The CDR3 has 17 amino acids. Losses at the gene ends were 4 bases for V and 3 bases for J; bases not matched to a gene: 6. Germline CDR1 MNHEY, CDR2 SMNVEV (reference sequence). The CDR3 DNA reads as TGTGCCAGCAGTTATGGGGGGACTAGCGGGAGTACAGATACGCAGTATTTT. Encoded protein: CASSYGGTSGSTDTQYF.

This rearrangement joins TRBV6-1 to TRBJ1-1; 8 nucleotides match TRBD1. After removal of 2 bases from V and 8 bases from J, the junction contained 10 bases not matched to a gene. Germline V lookup: CDR1 MNHNS, CDR2 SASEGT. CDR3 size: 15 residues. CDR3 in DNA: TGTGCCAGCAGTGAAAGAGAACAGGGGGTATCCGAAGCTTTCTTT. As protein: CASSEREQGVSEAFF.

The chain carries TRBV2 and TRBJ2-3, with a weak D call TRBD2 (5 bases). This CDR3 region has 15 residues. V lost 8 bases to trimming and J lost 2 bases, with 17 bases between them. Germline V gene lookup returns CDR1 SNHLY and CDR2 FYNNEI. DNA for the CDR3: TGTGCCAGCTCCACGAGACGGGGAGTCACAGATACGCAGTATTTT. Its protein product is CASSTRRGVTDTQYF.

The chain couples TRBV9 to TRBJ2-3, with D unclear. The CDR3 sequence is 14 residues long. Trimming left V 0 bases short and J 2 bases short, with 7 bases between. Per germline, CDR1 SGDLS and CDR2 YYNGEE. CDR3 sequence reads: CASSVARSTDTQYF. The CDR3 DNA reads as TGTGCCAGCAGCGTAGCCCGGTCCACAGATACGCAGTATTTT.

The count of this clone is one. The chain carries TRBV5-4 and TRBJ1-6; the D is unclear. CDR3 size: 14 residues. Trimming cost V 0 bases and J 8 bases, with 9 bases left between them. Germline CDR1 is SGHNT and CDR2 is YYREEE (reference sequence). CDR3 nucleotides: TGTGCCAGCAGCTTGGAACTCCTCGATTCACCCCTCCACTTT. Translation gives CASSLELLDSPLHF.

The genes are TRBV19 and TRBJ2-1; the match to TRBD2 covers 8 bases. Germline loops: CDR1 LNHDA, CDR2 SQIVND (reference sequence). The length of the CDR3 is 16 residues. The ends lost 7 bases at V and 6 bases at J; junction bases unmatched: 14. For the CDR3, the DNA is TGTGCCAGTACCCACGATCGAGCGGGGGAAGGCAATGAGCAGTTCTTC. It is translated as CASTHDRAGEGNEQFF.

V usage is TRBV5-1 and J usage is TRBJ2-7; no definite D call. The CDR3 extends over 14 amino acids. Germline assignment: CDR1 SGHRS and CDR2 YFSETQ. Deletions cut 1 base from V and 2 bases from J, with 10 bases between. The CDR3: CASSLPGGTYEQYF. The CDR3 region has the DNA TGCGCCAGCAGCTTGCCGGGTGGGACCTACGAGCAGTACTTC.

A single count supports this clone. The chain links TRBV27 to TRBJ2-6, with D perhaps TRBD1 (6 bases). V gave up 2 bases and J gave up 2 bases, with 7 bases separating them. CDR1 is MNHEY, CDR2 SMNVEV, per germline (reference sequence). The CDR3 is 15 residues long. The CDR3 sequence is CASSLRTAGANVLTF. The DNA for the CDR3 is TGTGCCAGCAGTTTACGGACAGCTGGGGCCAACGTCCTGACTTTC.

The gene calls are TRBV5-4 and TRBJ2-7; D is possibly TRBD1 (6 bases). Looked up from germline, CDR1 is SGHNT and CDR2 is YYREEE (reference sequence). This CDR3 comprises 14 residues. V was clipped by 4 bases and J by 4 bases, with 15 bases between them. This CDR3 is CASSTEQGFYEQYF. The CDR3 bases are TGTGCCAGCAGCACTGAGCAGGGGTTTTACGAGCAGTACTTC.

This clone was observed a few times. The chain links TRBV7-8 to TRBJ1-4; perhaps TRBD1 as D (5 bases). Trimming stripped 1 base from V and 4 bases from J, with 19 bases between. CDR1 is SGHVS, CDR2 FQNEAQ, per germline. The CDR3 has 18 residues. DNA of the CDR3: TGTGCCAGCAGCTTAGGGGAGAGGCGCGGGACTTTTAATGAAAAACTGTTTTTT. It codes for CASSLGERRGTFNEKLFF.